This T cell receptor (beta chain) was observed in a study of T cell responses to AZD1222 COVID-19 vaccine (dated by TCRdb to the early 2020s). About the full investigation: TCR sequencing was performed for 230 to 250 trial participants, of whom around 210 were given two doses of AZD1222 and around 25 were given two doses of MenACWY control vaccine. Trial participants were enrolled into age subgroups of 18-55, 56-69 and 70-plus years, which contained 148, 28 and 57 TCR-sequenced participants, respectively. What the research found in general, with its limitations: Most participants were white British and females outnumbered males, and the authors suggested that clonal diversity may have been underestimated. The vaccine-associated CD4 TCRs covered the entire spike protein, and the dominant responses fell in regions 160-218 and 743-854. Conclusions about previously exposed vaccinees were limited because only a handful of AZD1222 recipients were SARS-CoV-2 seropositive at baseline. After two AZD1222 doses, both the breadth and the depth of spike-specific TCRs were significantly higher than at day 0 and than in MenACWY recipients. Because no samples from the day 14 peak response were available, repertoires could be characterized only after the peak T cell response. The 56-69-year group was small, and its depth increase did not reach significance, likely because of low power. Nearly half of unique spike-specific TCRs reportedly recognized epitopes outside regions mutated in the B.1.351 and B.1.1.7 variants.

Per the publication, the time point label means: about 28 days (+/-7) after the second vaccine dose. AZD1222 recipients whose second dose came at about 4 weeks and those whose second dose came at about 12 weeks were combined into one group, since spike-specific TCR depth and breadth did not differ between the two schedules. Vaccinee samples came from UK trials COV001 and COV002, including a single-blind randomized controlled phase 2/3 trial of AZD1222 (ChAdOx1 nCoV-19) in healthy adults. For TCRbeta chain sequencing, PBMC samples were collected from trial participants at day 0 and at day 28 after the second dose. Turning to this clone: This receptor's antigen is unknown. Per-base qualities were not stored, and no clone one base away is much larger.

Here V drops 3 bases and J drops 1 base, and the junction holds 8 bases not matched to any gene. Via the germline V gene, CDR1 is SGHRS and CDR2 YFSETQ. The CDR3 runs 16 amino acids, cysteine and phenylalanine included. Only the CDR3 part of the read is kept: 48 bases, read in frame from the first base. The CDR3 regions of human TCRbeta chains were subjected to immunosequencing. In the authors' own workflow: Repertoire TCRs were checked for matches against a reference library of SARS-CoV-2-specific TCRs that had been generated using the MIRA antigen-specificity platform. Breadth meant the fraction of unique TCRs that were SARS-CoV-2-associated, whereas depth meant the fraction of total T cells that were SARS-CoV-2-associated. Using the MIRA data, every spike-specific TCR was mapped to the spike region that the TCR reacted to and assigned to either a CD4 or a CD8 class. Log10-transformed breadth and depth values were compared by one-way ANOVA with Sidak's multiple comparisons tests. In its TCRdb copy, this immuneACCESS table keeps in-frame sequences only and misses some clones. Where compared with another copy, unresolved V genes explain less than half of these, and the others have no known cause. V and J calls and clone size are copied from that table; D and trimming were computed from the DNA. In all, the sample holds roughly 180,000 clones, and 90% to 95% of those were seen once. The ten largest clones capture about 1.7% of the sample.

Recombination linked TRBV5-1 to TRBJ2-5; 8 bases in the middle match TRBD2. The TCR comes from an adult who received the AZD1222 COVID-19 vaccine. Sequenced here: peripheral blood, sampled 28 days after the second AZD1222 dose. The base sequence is TGCGCCAGCAGCTCCGGGGGGGGTCACCCCCAAGAGACCCAGTACTTC. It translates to CASSSGGGHPQETQYF.